One sample yielded the 2 T cell receptor beta chains listed below, sequenced in a study of shared clonotypes between healthy human individuals. Clones were sequenced by immunoSEQ multiplex PCR, and TCRdb holds only the in-frame ones, with some missing. The table records under 1 million clones, about 96% of them present only once. Naive CD8 cells, CD45RO-negative and positively selected for CCR7, excluded terminally differentiated effector memory CD45RA+ cells. The source material was naive CD8+ T cells sorted from blood. The receptors stem from a young man in good health.

As to this clone: Within the sample, other DNA sequences also encode this same CDR3. This chain joins TRBV25-1 and TRBJ2-7; D remains ambiguous. The CDR3 has 11 amino acids. CDR1 and CDR2 from the germline V gene are MGHDK and SYGVNS. Trimming pared 6 bases from V and 4 bases from J, leaving 7 bases between. CDR3 sequence: CASSAMYEQYF. In DNA form, the CDR3 reads TGTGCCAGCAGCGCTATGTACGAGCAGTACTTC.

The chain combines TRBV4-3 with TRBJ2-7; possibly TRBD2 for D (6 bases). CDR1 LGHNA and CDR2 YSLEER come from the germline V gene. This CDR3 has 15 residues. Trimming shortened V by 1 base and J by 3 bases, and 13 bases separated the two germline ends. CDR3 sequence: CASSQGTGEYYEQYF. CDR3 coding DNA: TGCGCCAGCAGCCAAGGGACGGGAGAGTACTACGAGCAGTACTTC.